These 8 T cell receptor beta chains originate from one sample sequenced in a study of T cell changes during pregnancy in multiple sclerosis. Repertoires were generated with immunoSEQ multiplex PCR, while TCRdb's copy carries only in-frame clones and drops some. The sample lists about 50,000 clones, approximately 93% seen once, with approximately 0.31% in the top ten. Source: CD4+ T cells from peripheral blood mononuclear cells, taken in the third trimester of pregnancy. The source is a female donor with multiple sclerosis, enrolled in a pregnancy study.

The CDR3 DNA reads as TGTGCCAGCAGGAGTATCGACTATGGCTACACCTTC. Amino acid sequence: CASRSIDYGYTF. V and J are TRBV6-5 and TRBJ1-2, with no clear D. CDR3 length: 12 residues. V was pared by 6 bases and J by 3 bases, with 8 bases between. Germline assignment: CDR1 MNHEY and CDR2 SVGAGI.

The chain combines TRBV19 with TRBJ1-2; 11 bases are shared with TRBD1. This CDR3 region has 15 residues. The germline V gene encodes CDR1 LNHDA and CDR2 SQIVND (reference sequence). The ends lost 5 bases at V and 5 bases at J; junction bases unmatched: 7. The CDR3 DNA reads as TGTGCCAGTAGTTCGGGAGGACAGGGGGCGTATGGCTACACCTTC. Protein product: CASSSGGQGAYGYTF.

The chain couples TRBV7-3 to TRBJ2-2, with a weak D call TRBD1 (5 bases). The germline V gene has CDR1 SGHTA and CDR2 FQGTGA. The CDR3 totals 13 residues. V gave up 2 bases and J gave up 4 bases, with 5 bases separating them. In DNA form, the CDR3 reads TGTGCCAGCAGCTTACAGGGCACCGGGGAGCTGTTTTTT. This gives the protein CASSLQGTGELFF.

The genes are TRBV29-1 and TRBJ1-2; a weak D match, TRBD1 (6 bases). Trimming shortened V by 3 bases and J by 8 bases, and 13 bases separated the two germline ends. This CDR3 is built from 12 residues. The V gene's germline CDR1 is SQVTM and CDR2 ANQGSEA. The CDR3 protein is CSVDTTGNGYTF. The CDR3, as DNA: TGCAGCGTTGACACCACAGGGAACGGCTACACCTTC.

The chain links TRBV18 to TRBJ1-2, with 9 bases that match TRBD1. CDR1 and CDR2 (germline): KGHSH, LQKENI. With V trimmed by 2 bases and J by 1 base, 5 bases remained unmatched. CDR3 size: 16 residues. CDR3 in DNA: TGTGCCAGCTCACCAGTGGACAGGGGCTTTAACTATGGCTACACCTTC. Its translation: CASSPVDRGFNYGYTF.

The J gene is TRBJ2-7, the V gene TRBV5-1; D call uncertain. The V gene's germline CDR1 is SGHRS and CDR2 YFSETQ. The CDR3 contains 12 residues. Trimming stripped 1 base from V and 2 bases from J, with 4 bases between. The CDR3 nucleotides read TGCGCCAGCAGCTTGACACCCTACGAGCAGTACTTC. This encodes CASSLTPYEQYF.

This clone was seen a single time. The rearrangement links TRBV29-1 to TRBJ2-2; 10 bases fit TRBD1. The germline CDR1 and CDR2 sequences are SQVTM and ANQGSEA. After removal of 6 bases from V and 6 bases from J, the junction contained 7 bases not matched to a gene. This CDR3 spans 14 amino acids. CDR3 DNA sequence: TGCAGCGTAGGGACAGGGGTTAAATCCGGGGAGCTGTTTTTT. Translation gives CSVGTGVKSGELFF.

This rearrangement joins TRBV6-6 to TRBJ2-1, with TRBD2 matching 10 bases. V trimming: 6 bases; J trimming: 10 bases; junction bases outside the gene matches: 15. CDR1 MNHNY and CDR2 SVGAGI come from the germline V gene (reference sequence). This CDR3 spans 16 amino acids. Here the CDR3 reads CASSLRGLAGVGEQFF. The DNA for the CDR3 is TGTGCCAGCAGCTTGAGGGGTCTAGCGGGAGTAGGAGAGCAGTTCTTC.